A selection of T cell receptor beta chains follows, all from one sample in a study of blood T cell repertoires in COVID-19. Profiled with immunoSEQ multiplex PCR; TCRdb holds only in-frame clones, not every one. Among 250,000 to 300,000 clones listed, roughly 83% were seen once. The sequencing sample was made of peripheral blood. The receptors were sampled from a man aged 60 to 69 who had recovered from COVID-19. Each CDR3 is given with its conserved first and last residue. D genes are given only for firm matches. Size is stated for part of the rows, as once, few or many counts, or as a class when the clone is expanded.

many	TRBV7-9	TRBJ2-7	-	TGTGCCAGCAGCTTAGCGGTAGCCAGCTACGAGCAGTACTTC	CASSLAVASYEQYF
-	TRBV27	TRBJ1-6	TRBD1	TGTGCCAGCAGAACAGGGGGTAGCTCCTATAATTCACCCCTCCACTTT	CASRTGGSSYNSPLHF
-	TRBV28	TRBJ2-3	-	TGTGCCAGCCGGCATTGGGCGGGGAGCACAGATACGCAGTATTTT	CASRHWAGSTDTQYF
-	TRBV18	TRBJ2-3	-	TGTGCCAGCCGTCACGGGACAGATACGCAGTATTTT	CASRHGTDTQYF
-	TRBV3-1/TRBV3-2	TRBJ2-7	TRBD1	TGTGCCAGCAGCCAATGGAGGACAGGGCACGAGCAGTACTTC	CASSQWRTGHEQYF
few	TRBV28	TRBJ1-1	-	TGTGCCAGCAGTTCGGGACTAGGGGGGGGCGGATGGGACACTGAAGCTTTCTTT	CASSSGLGGGGWDTEAFF
-	TRBV19	TRBJ1-2	TRBD1	TGTGCCAGTAGGAGAGACAGGGACTATGGCTACACCTTC	CASRRDRDYGYTF
once	TRBV19	TRBJ1-2	-	TGTGCCAGTAGTCCAGAGGGATTGGTCGCGGGCTATGGCTACACCTTC	CASSPEGLVAGYGYTF
-	TRBV7-2	TRBJ2-7	TRBD1	TGTGCCAGCAGAAAAGAGTTGGGACAGGGGGCCTACGAGCAGTACTTC	CASRKELGQGAYEQYF
-	TRBV6-5	TRBJ1-2	TRBD1	TGTGCCAGCAGGGGACAGGGGAACTATGGCTACACCTTC	CASRGQGNYGYTF
-	TRBV18	TRBJ2-1	TRBD2	TGTGCCAGCTCACCAGACAGGGTGCCAGCGGGAGGTACCTACAATGAGCAGTTCTTC	CASSPDRVPAGGTYNEQFF
-	TRBV6-5	TRBJ2-6	-	TGTGCCAGCAGTAAGACTACTGGGGCCAACGTCCTGACTTTC	CASSKTTGANVLTF
-	TRBV19	TRBJ1-5	TRBD1	TGTGCCAGTACTGACAGGGGAGGCAATCAGCCCCAGCATTTT	CASTDRGGNQPQHF
-	TRBV5-1	TRBJ1-3	-	TGCGCCAGCAGGACGGAGGGTGGAAACACCATATATTTT	CASRTEGGNTIYF
-	TRBV7-8	TRBJ2-7	-	TGTGCCAGCAGCTTAGCCCCTAGGATAGAGCAGTACTTC	CASSLAPRIEQYF
-	TRBV6-5	TRBJ2-7	TRBD1	TGTGCCAGCAGAGGGACAGGGGGCTTCAACGAGCAGTACTTC	CASRGTGGFNEQYF
-	TRBV3-1/TRBV3-2	TRBJ2-7	TRBD2	TGTGCCAGCAGCCAAGGGACTAGCGGCCTCTACGAGCAGTACTTC	CASSQGTSGLYEQYF
-	TRBV4-2	TRBJ1-4	TRBD1	TGTGCCAGCAGCCAAGGGGACAGGGTTAATGAAAAACTGTTTTTT	CASSQGDRVNEKLFF
-	TRBV5-1	TRBJ2-7	TRBD2	TGCGCCAGCAGCTCAGCGGGAGTATCCTACGAGCAGTACTTC	CASSSAGVSYEQYF
-	TRBV2	TRBJ2-3	TRBD2	TGTGCCAGCAGTCCACTAGCGGGAAGCACAGATACGCAGTATTTT	CASSPLAGSTDTQYF
-	TRBV2	TRBJ2-3	TRBD1	TGTGCCAGCAGGGGACAGACGACCGTGGATACGCAGTATTTT	CASRGQTTVDTQYF